This is a list of T cell receptor beta chains from one sample in a study of control samples from healthy donors and cancer patients. This table comes from immunoSEQ multiplex PCR, and its TCRdb copy is limited to in-frame clones, with some not included. The repertoire holds some 150,000 clones, with approximately 92% as singletons. Specimen: blood. The receptor source for this set is a young man in good health. The CDR3 runs from the conserved cysteine through the conserved F or W. D genes are given only for firm matches. Clone size is stated in some rows and not others, as once, few, many or a class when expanded.

TRBV11-3	-	TRBJ1-6	20	TRBD1	TGTGCCAGCAGTTCGGTTAATGACAGGGGGCGATACTCCTATAATTCACCCCTCCACTTT	CASSSVNDRGRYSYNSPLHF
TRBV7-9	-	TRBJ1-2	14	-	TGTGCCAGCAGCCCACGTGCAGGGGTTTACGGCTACACCTTC	CASSPRAGVYGYTF
TRBV7-3	-	TRBJ1-1	13	-	TGTGCCAGCAAACAGTCGGGGAACACTGAAGCTTTCTTT	CASKQSGNTEAFF
TRBV6-5	-	TRBJ1-1	12	-	TGTGCCAGCAGCCTCCGGGGGAGAGAAGCTTTCTTT	CASSLRGREAFF
TRBV12-3/TRBV12-4	-	TRBJ2-1	13	-	TGTGCCAGCAAGGACGGCTCCTACAATGAGCAGTTCTTC	CASKDGSYNEQFF
TRBV30	-	TRBJ1-1	11	-	TGTGCCTGGAGTGCAGACAGTGAAGCTTTCTTT	CAWSADSEAFF
TRBV6-5	few	TRBJ1-2	15	-	TGTGCCAGCAGTTACAGCCTGAGGCAGGGGAATGGCTACACCTTC	CASSYSLRQGNGYTF
TRBV11-2	-	TRBJ2-1	16	TRBD2	TGTGCCAGCAGCTCCTACCCTGGAGTAGCGGGTAATGAGCAGTTCTTC	CASSSYPGVAGNEQFF
TRBV7-3	-	TRBJ2-2	15	-	TGTGCCAGCAGCTTAAGTGGGGGGGCGACCGGGGAGCTGTTTTTT	CASSLSGGATGELFF
TRBV2	-	TRBJ1-5	18	-	TGTGCCAGCAGTGAAATGGGACGGTTTGAATTAAGCAATCAGCCCCAGCATTTT	CASSEMGRFELSNQPQHF
TRBV30	-	TRBJ1-4	13	-	TGTGCCTGGAGTGTGGGCCCTAAGGAAAAACTGTTTTTT	CAWSVGPKEKLFF
TRBV6-5	-	TRBJ1-2	12	-	TGTGCCAGCAGTACAATGAACTATGGCTACACCTTC	CASSTMNYGYTF
TRBV5-1	-	TRBJ1-2	16	TRBD1	TGCGCCAGCAGCTCCTGGACAGGACCAACTAACTATGGCTACACCTTC	CASSSWTGPTNYGYTF
TRBV5-5	-	TRBJ1-5	15	-	TGTGCCAGCAGCTTGAGGACGGCCGGCAATCAGCCCCAGCATTTT	CASSLRTAGNQPQHF
TRBV19	-	TRBJ2-7	12	-	TGTGCCAGTAGTTCGGACGTCTACGAGCAGTACTTC	CASSSDVYEQYF
TRBV5-1	once	TRBJ2-1	16	TRBD1	TGCGCCAGCAGCTTAACAACGGGACAGGGCCCCAATGAGCAGTTCTTC	CASSLTTGQGPNEQFF
TRBV7-9	-	TRBJ2-1	17	TRBD2	TGTGCCAGCAGCTTATTTGCGGGGGTAAGCTCCTACAATGAGCAGTTCTTC	CASSLFAGVSSYNEQFF
TRBV7-2	-	TRBJ1-2	14	-	TGTGCCAGCAGCTTAGATCAGGGAAGAAGGAGCTACACCTTC	CASSLDQGRRSYTF
TRBV18	-	TRBJ1-2	14	-	TGTGCCAGCTCACCATCGGGGGCGAACTATGGCTACACCTTC	CASSPSGANYGYTF
TRBV12-3/TRBV12-4	-	TRBJ2-5	13	-	TGTGCCAGCAGCCGGTTCGGTGGGGAGACCCAGTACTTC	CASSRFGGETQYF
TRBV9	-	TRBJ2-4	16	TRBD2	TGTGCCAGCAGCGTAAAAGCGGGGGGGCCCCAGGACATTCAGTACTTC	CASSVKAGGPQDIQYF
TRBV28	-	TRBJ1-5	16	-	TGTGCCAGCGGGTATCGGGCAGGGATGAGCAATCAGCCCCAGCATTTT	CASGYRAGMSNQPQHF
TRBV11-2	-	TRBJ2-1	19	TRBD2	TGTGCCAGCAGCCGGAAAATGGGACTAGCGGGGGGGGCTTACAATGAGCAGTTCTTC	CASSRKMGLAGGAYNEQFF
TRBV4-1	-	TRBJ2-1	14	-	TGCGCCAGCAGCCAAGTCGTGGGGGGTAATGAGCAGTTCTTC	CASSQVVGGNEQFF
TRBV11-2	-	TRBJ2-1	15	TRBD2	TGTGCCAGCAGCTTTCTAGCGGGCTCATACAATGAGCAGTTCTTC	CASSFLAGSYNEQFF
TRBV5-5	-	TRBJ1-1	13	-	TGTGCCAGCAGCTTGGCCGGAGTCGTTGAAGCTTTCTTT	CASSLAGVVEAFF
TRBV15	-	TRBJ1-4	16	-	TGTGCCACCAGCCTTGGTACTCGGGGGACGGAGGAAAAACTGTTTTTT	CATSLGTRGTEEKLFF
TRBV19	once	TRBJ1-2	14	TRBD1	TGTGCCAGTAGTACGACAGGGGCGGACTATGGCTACACCTTC	CASSTTGADYGYTF
TRBV5-5	once	TRBJ1-3	15	-	TGTGCCAGCAGCTTGACCGGATCCTCTGGAAACACCATATATTTT	CASSLTGSSGNTIYF
TRBV6-6	-	TRBJ2-7	14	-	TGTGCCAGCAGTCCCGGGTCGATAATCTACGAGCAGTACTTC	CASSPGSIIYEQYF
TRBV27	-	TRBJ1-4	14	-	TGTGCCAGCAGTTATTCCCGGGTGGGTGAAAAACTGTTTTTT	CASSYSRVGEKLFF
TRBV19	few	TRBJ2-7	16	-	TGTGCCAGTAGTATAGGTCGCGGGGACATTCGTCACGAGCAGTACTTC	CASSIGRGDIRHEQYF
TRBV19	-	TRBJ1-5	14	-	TGTGCCAGCGGGGACTATTATAGCAATCAGCCCCAGCATTTT	CASGDYYSNQPQHF
TRBV7-9	-	TRBJ1-2	15	-	TGTGCCAGCAGCTTAGCTGCAGGGGCGATAACTGGCTACACCTTC	CASSLAAGAITGYTF
TRBV3-1/TRBV3-2	-	TRBJ2-2	15	TRBD2	TGTGCCAGCAGCCCTAGCGGGAGAAACACCGGGGAGCTGTTTTTT	CASSPSGRNTGELFF
TRBV12-5	-	TRBJ2-1	14	-	TGTGCTAGTGGTCGGGGGATCTCGTACAATGAGCAGTTCTTC	CASGRGISYNEQFF
TRBV27	-	TRBJ1-5	14	-	TGTGCCAGCAGAGGGGGAATGGGCAATCAGCCCCAGCATTTT	CASRGGMGNQPQHF
TRBV2	-	TRBJ2-1	14	-	TGTGCCAGCAGTGAAGTGGTGGGGGGCAATGAGCAGTTCTTC	CASSEVVGGNEQFF
TRBV27	-	TRBJ2-7	13	-	TGTGCCAGCAGAGTACTAGGACGGGACGAGCAGTACTTC	CASRVLGRDEQYF
TRBV30	-	TRBJ2-4	14	-	TGTGCCTGGAATACAGGTTTAGCCAAAAACATTCAGTACTTC	CAWNTGLAKNIQYF
TRBV6-5	-	TRBJ1-1	13	-	TGTGCCAGCAGTTACGGTCAGTACACTGAAGCTTTCTTT	CASSYGQYTEAFF
TRBV11-2	few	TRBJ1-5	13	TRBD1	TGTGCCAGCAGCCACGGACAGGGAAGGGCCCAGCATTTT	CASSHGQGRAQHF
TRBV30	-	TRBJ1-4	14	TRBD1	TGTGCCTGGAGTCGGGGACAGGGTGTTGAAAAACTGTTTTTT	CAWSRGQGVEKLFF
TRBV28	-	TRBJ1-6	17	TRBD1	TGTGCCAGCAGTTTATCAGGGGGCGGCTCCTATAATTCACCCCTCCACTTT	CASSLSGGGSYNSPLHF
TRBV6-6	few	TRBJ2-1	15	TRBD2	TGTGCCAGCAAGCCCGGGGGGGCCCACTACAATGAGCAGTTCTTC	CASKPGGAHYNEQFF
TRBV6-5	-	TRBJ2-3	14	-	TGTGCCAGCAGTTACGGAGGGGGCACAGATACGCAGTATTTT	CASSYGGGTDTQYF
TRBV4-1	-	TRBJ2-2	15	TRBD1	TGCGCCAGCAGCCAGGACAGGGTGGGTTCCGGGGAGCTGTTTTTT	CASSQDRVGSGELFF
TRBV5-1	once	TRBJ2-3	14	TRBD2	TGCGCCAGCAGCTCTGGCGGGGGGACAGATACGCAGTATTTT	CASSSGGGTDTQYF
TRBV19	-	TRBJ1-6	13	-	TGTGCCCTAGGTGAGCAGGCCGGCTCACCCCTCCACTTT	CALGEQAGSPLHF
TRBV24-1	-	TRBJ1-5	16	TRBD1	TGTGCCACCAGTGATTCCACAGGGGTAAGCAATCAGCCCCAGCATTTT	CATSDSTGVSNQPQHF